Listed here is a single TCR beta chain. What it binds is unknown. The record originates from a study of T cells in Graves' hyperthyroidism and ophthalmopathy. Study-level results: The model identified upcoming ophthalmopathy a median approximately six months ahead of onset.

If no ophthalmopathy progression occurred within 18 months, Graves' hyperthyroidism was stable. The study enrolled patients aged 18 to 65 with newly diagnosed hyperthyroidism of under 2 months' duration. The CDR3 is 13 residues long. From germline, CDR1 is SQVTM and CDR2 ANQGSEA. V lost 4 bases, J lost 6 bases, and 2 bases stayed unmatched. TCR beta CDR3 regions were amplified from RNA. The primer set for the first-round RT-PCR of the TCR CDR3 was HTBI. TCRdb reprocessed the multiplex PCR reads via MiXCR and lists one record per CDR3 protein. In the table there are 560,000 or so distinct CDR3 sequences, around 45% of which are singletons.

The sequence was obtained from a woman in her late teens or twenties with Graves' hyperthyroidism. The chain links TRBV29-1 to TRBJ2-2; 10 positions agree with TRBD1. Sequencing was carried out using peripheral blood or thyroid tissue (not recorded which). The CDR3 reads CSVGDRGSGELFF. The CDR3 region has the DNA TGCAGCGTTGGGGACAGGGGTTCCGGGGAGCTGTTTTTT.